This TCR beta chain was captured in a study of OX40 agonist ivuxolimab in advanced cancers. Clones were sequenced by immunoSEQ multiplex PCR, and TCRdb holds only the in-frame ones, with some missing. Among around 77,000 clones, around 94% were seen once, and the ten largest hold about 5%. The length of the CDR3 is 14 residues. From germline, CDR1 is SGDLS and CDR2 YYNGEE. The germline V and J ends were trimmed by 4 bases and 0 bases, with 7 bases remaining between them. Material: CD4+ or CD8+ T cells sorted from blood, obtained in a trial of the OX40 agonist ivuxolimab. This sequence joins TRBV9 and TRBJ1-4; the D is unclear. The TCR originated in an adult with an advanced solid tumor such as melanoma, head and neck, liver or kidney cancer. CDR3 DNA: TGTGCCAGCAGCCCCCGAGCAACTAATGAAAAACTGTTTTTT. This gives the protein CASSPRATNEKLFF. Full variable domain (outside the CDR3, taken from reference TRBV9 and TRBJ1-4): DSGVTQTPKHLITATGQRVTLRCSPRSGDLSVYWYQQSLDQGLQFLIQYYNGEERAKGNILERFSAQQFPDLHSELNLSSLELGDSALYFCASSPRATNEKLFFGSGTQLSVL.